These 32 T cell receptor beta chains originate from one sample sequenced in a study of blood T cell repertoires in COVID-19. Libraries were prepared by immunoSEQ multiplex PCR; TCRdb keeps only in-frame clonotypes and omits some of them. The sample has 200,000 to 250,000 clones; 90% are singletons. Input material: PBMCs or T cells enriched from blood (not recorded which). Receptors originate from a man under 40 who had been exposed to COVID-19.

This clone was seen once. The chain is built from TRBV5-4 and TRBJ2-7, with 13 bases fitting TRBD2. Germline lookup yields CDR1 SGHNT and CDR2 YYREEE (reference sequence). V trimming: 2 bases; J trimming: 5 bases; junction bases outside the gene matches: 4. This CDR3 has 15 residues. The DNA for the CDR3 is TGTGCCAGCAGCTTCGGGACTAGCGGGAATCACGAGCAGTACTTC. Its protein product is CASSFGTSGNHEQYF.

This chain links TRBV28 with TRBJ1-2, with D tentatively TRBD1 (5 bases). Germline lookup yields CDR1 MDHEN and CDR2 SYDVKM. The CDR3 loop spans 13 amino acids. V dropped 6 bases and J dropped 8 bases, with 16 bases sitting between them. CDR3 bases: TGTGCCAGCAGATATTTGAATGGGGCCGGCTACACCTTC. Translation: CASRYLNGAGYTF.

The CDR3 sequence is CASSDDGLAGTDTQYF. In DNA form, the CDR3 reads TGTGCCAGCAGTGATGACGGTCTTGCGGGCACAGATACGCAGTATTTT. The J gene is TRBJ2-3, the V gene TRBV2; D is undetermined. The germline V gene encodes CDR1 SNHLY and CDR2 FYNNEI. The V and J ends lost 3 bases and 1 base respectively, with 14 bases between them. The CDR3 has 16 residues.

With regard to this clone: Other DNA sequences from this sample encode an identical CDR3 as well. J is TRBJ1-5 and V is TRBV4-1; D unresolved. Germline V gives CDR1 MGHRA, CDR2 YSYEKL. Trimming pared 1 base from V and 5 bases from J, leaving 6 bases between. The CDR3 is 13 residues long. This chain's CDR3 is CASSQAGDQPQHF. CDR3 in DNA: TGCGCCAGCAGCCAAGCGGGAGATCAGCCCCAGCATTTT.

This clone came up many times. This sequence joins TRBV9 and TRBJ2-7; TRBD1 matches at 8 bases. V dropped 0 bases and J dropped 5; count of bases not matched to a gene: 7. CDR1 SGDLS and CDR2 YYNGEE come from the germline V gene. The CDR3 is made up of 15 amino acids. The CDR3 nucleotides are TGTGCCAGCAGCGTAGAACCCCAGGGGGCTCACGAGCAGTACTTC. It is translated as CASSVEPQGAHEQYF.

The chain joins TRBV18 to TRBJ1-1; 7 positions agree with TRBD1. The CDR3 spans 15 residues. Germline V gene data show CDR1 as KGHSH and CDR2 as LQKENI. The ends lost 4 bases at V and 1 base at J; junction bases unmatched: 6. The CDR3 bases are TGTGCCAGCTCACTCACCAGGACAGGGAACACTGAAGCTTTCTTT. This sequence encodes CASSLTRTGNTEAFF.

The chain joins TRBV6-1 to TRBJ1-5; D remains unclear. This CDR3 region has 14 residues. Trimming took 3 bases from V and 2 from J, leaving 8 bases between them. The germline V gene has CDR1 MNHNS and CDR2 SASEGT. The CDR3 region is CASSEQRGNQPQHF. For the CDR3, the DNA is TGTGCCAGCAGTGAGCAGAGGGGCAATCAGCCCCAGCATTTT.

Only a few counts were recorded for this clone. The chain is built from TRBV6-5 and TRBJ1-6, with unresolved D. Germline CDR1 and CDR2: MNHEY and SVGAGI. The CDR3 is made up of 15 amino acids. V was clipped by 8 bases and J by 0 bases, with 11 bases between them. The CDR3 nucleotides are TGTGCCAGCGTGCAAGCTCTCTCCTATAATTCACCCCTCCACTTT. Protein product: CASVQALSYNSPLHF.

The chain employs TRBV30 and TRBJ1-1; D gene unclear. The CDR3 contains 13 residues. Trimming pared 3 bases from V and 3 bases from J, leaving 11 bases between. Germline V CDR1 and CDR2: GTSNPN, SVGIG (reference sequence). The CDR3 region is CAWSRDTYTEAFF. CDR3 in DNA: TGTGCCTGGAGCCGGGATACATACACTGAAGCTTTCTTT. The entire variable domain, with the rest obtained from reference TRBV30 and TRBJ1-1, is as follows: SQTIHQWPATLVQPVGSPLSLECTVEGTSNPNLYWYRQAAGRGLQLLFYSVGIGQISSEVPQNLSASRPQDRQFILSSKKLLLSDSGFYLCAWSRDTYTEAFFGQGTRLTVV.

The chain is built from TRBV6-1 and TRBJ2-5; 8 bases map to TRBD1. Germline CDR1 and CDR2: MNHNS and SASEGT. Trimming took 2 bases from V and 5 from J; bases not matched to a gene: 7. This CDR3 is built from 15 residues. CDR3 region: CASSEYQGAEETQYF. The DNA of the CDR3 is TGTGCCAGCAGTGAATATCAGGGGGCCGAGGAGACCCAGTACTTC.

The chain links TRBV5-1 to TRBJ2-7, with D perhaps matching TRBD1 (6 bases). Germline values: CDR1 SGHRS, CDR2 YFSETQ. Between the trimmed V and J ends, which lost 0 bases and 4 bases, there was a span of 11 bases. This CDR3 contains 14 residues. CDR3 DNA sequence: TGCGCCAGCAGCTTGGACGGGACACCATACGAGCAGTACTTC. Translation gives CASSLDGTPYEQYF.

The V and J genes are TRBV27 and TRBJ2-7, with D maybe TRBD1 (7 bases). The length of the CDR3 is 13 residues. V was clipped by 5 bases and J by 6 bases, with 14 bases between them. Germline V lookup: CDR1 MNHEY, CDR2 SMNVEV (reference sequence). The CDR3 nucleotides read TGTGCCAGCAGTCCACACAGGGGAGGCGAGCAGTACTTC. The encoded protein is CASSPHRGGEQYF.

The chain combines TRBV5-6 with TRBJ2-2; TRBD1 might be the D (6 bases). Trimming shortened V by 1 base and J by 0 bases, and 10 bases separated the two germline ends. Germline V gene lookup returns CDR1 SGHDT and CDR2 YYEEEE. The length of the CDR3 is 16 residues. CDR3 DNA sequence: TGTGCCAGCAGCTTGCTGGGGGCCTCGAACACCGGGGAGCTGTTTTTT. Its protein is CASSLLGASNTGELFF.

DNA of the CDR3: TGTGCCAGTAGTACTCCGACCGGGACTAGGAATGAGCAGTTCTTC. Its translation: CASSTPTGTRNEQFF. The V gene is TRBV19, the J gene TRBJ2-1, with 8 positions matching TRBD2. The CDR3 has 15 amino acids. Germline CDR1 and CDR2: LNHDA and SQIVND (reference sequence). V shed 4 bases, J shed 7 bases, and the junction held 9 bases outside the gene matches.

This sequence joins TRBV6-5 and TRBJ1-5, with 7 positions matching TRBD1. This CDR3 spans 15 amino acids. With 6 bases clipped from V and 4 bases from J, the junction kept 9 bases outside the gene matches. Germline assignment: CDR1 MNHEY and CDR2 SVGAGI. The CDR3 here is CASRKTGALNQPQHF. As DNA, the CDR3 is TGTGCCAGCAGAAAAACAGGGGCACTTAATCAGCCCCAGCATTTT.

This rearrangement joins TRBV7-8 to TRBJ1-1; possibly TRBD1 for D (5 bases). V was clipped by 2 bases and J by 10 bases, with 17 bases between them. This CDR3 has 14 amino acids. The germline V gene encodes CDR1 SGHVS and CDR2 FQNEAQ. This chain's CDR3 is CASSLTPGGRGAFF. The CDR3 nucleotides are TGTGCCAGCAGCTTAACCCCCGGGGGGAGGGGAGCTTTCTTT.

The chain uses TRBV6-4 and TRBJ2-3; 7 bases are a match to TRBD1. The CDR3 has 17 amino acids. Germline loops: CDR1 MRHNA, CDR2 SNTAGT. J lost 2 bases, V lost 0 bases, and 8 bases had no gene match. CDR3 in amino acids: CASSDSATGPLTDTQYF. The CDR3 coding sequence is TGTGCCAGCAGTGACTCCGCGACAGGGCCACTCACAGATACGCAGTATTTT.

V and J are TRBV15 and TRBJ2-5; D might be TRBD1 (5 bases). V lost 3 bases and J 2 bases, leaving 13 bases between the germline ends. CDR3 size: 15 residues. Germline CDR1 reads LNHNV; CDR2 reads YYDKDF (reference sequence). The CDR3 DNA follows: TGTGCCACCAGCAGCAGGCCACAGGTTCAAGAGACCCAGTACTTC. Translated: CATSSRPQVQETQYF.

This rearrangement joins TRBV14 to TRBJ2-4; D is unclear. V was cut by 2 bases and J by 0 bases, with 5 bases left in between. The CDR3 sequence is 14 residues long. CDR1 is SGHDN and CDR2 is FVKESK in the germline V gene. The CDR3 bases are TGTGCCAGCAGCCAATTCTTAGCCAAAAACATTCAGTACTTC. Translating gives CASSQFLAKNIQYF.

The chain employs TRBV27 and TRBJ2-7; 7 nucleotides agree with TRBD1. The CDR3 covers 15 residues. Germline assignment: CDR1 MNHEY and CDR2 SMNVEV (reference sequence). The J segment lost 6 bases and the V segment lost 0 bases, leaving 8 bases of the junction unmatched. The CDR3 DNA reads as TGTGCCAGCAGTTTATCAGGGGGCGCCTGGGGCGAGCAGTACTTC. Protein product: CASSLSGGAWGEQYF.

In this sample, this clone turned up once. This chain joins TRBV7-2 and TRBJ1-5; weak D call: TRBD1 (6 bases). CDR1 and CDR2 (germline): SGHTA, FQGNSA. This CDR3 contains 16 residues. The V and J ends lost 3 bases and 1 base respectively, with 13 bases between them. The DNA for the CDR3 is TGTGCCAGCAGCTTCGCCTCGGGACAAAGCAATCAGCCCCAGCATTTT. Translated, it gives CASSFASGQSNQPQHF.

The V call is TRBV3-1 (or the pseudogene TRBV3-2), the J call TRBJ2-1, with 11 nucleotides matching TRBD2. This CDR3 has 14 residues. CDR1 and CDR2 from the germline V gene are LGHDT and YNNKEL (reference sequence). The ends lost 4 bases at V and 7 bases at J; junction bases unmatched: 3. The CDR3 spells CASSPLAGGNEQFF. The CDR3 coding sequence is TGTGCCAGCAGCCCGCTAGCGGGGGGAAATGAGCAGTTCTTC.

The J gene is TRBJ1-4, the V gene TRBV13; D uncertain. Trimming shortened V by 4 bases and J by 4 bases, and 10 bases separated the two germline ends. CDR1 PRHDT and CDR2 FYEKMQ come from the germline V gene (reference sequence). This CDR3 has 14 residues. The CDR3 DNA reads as TGTGCCAGCAGCTCGGCAGCTAGTAATGAAAAACTGTTTTTT. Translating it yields CASSSAASNEKLFF.

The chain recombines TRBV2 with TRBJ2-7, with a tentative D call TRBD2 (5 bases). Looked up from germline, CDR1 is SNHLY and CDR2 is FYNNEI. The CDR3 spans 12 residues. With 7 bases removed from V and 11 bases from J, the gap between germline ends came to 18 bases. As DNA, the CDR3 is TGTGCCAGCACAGAACGGGAAGACCCGGAGTACTTC. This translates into CASTEREDPEYF. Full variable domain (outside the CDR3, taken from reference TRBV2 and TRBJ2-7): EPEVTQTPSHQVTQMGQEVILRCVPISNHLYFYWYRQILGQKVEFLVSFYNNEISEKSEIFDDQFSVERPDGSNFTLKIRSTKLEDSAMYFCASTEREDPEYFGPGTRLTVT.

CDR3 DNA: TGTGCCAGCGGGTGGCGGGCGGAGACCCAGTACTTC. Its protein is CASGWRAETQYF. This sequence joins TRBV6-5 and TRBJ2-5, with D maybe TRBD2 (5 bases). V was cut by 8 bases and J by 5 bases, with 12 bases left in between. There are 12 residues in the CDR3. Looked up from germline, CDR1 is MNHEY and CDR2 is SVGAGI.

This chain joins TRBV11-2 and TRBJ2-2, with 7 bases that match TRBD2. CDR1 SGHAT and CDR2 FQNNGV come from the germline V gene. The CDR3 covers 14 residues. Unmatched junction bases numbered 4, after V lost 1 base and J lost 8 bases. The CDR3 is CASSLAGGAGELFF. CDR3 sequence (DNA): TGTGCCAGCAGCTTAGCGGGGGGAGCGGGGGAGCTGTTTTTT.

CDR3 amino acids: CASSEDRQNIQYF. The CDR3 DNA follows: TGTGCCAGCAGTGAAGACAGGCAAAACATTCAGTACTTC. J is TRBJ2-4 and V is TRBV2, with D possibly matching TRBD1 (5 bases). V shed 1 base and J shed 5 bases, with 6 bases lying between them. CDR3 length equals 13 residues. CDR1 and CDR2 from the germline V gene are SNHLY and FYNNEI.

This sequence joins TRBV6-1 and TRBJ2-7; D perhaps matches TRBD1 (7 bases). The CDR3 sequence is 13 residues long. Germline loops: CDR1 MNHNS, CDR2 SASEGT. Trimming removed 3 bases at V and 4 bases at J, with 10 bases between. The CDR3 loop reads CASSDRGRYEQYF. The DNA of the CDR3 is TGTGCCAGCAGTGACAGGGGGAGGTACGAGCAGTACTTC.

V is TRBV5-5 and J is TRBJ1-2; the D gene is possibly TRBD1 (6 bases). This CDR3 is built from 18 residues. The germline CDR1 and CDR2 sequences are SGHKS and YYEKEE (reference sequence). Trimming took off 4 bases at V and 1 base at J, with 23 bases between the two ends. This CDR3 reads CASSPLRGASTINYGYTF. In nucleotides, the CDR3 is TGTGCCAGCAGCCCCCTGCGGGGGGCCTCCACTATTAACTATGGCTACACCTTC.

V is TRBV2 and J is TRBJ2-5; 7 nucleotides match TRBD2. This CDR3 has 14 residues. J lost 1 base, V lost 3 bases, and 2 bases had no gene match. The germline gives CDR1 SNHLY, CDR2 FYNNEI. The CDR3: CASSELAVQETQYF. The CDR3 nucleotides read TGTGCCAGCAGTGAGCTAGCGGTCCAAGAGACCCAGTACTTC.

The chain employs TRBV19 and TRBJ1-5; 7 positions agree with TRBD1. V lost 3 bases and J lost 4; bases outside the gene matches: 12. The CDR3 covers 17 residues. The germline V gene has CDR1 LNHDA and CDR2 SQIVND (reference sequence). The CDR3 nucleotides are TGTGCCAGTAGTATGATTCTGACAGGGAAGGAGAATCAGCCCCAGCATTTT. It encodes CASSMILTGKENQPQHF. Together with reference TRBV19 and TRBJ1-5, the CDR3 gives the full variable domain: DGGITQSPKYLFRKEGQNVTLSCEQNLNHDAMYWYRQDPGQGLRLIYYSQIVNDFQKGDIAEGYSVSREKKESFPLTVTSAQKNPTAFYLCASSMILTGKENQPQHFGDGTRLSIL.

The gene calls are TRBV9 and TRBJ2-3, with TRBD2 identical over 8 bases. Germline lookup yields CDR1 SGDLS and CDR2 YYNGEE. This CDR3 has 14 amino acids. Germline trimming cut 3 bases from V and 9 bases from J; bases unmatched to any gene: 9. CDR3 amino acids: CASSAGLGEYTQYF. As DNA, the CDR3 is TGTGCCAGCAGCGCGGGACTAGGAGAGTACACGCAGTATTTT.